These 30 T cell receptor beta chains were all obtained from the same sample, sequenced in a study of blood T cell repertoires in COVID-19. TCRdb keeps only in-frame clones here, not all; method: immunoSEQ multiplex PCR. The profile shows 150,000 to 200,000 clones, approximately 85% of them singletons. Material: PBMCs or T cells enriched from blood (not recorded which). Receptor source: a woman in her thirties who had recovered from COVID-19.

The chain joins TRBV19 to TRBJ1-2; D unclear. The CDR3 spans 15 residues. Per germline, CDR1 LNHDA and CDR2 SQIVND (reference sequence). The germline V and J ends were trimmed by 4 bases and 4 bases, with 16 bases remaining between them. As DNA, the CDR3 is TGTGCCAGTAGTACCGCCCCCGGGTTTGGCTATGGCTACACCTTC. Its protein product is CASSTAPGFGYGYTF.

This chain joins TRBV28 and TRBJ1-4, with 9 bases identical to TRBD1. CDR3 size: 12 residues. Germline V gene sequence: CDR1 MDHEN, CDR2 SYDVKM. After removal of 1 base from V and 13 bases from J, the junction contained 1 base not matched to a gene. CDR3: CASSLSDRGLFF. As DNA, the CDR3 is TGTGCCAGCAGTTTATCGGACAGGGGACTGTTTTTT.

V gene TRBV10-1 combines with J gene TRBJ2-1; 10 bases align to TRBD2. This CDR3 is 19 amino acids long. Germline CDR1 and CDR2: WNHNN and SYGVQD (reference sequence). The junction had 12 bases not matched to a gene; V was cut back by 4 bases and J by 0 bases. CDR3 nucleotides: TGCGCCAGCAGTGTCGGTGTTAGCGGGAGGTCCCGCTCCTACAATGAGCAGTTCTTC. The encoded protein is CASSVGVSGRSRSYNEQFF.

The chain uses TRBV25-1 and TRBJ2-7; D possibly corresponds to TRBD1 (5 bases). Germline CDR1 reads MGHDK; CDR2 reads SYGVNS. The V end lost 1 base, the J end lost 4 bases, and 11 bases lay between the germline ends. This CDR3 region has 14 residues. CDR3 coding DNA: TGTGCCAGCAGTGAATCTGTACAGGAGTACGAGCAGTACTTC. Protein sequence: CASSESVQEYEQYF.

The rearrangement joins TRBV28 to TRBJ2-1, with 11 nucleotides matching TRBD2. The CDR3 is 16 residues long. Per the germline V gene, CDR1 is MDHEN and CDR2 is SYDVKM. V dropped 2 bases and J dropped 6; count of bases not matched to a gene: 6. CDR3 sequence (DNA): TGTGCCAGCAGTTTACTAGCGGGAGGTGGAATCAATGAGCAGTTCTTC. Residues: CASSLLAGGGINEQFF.

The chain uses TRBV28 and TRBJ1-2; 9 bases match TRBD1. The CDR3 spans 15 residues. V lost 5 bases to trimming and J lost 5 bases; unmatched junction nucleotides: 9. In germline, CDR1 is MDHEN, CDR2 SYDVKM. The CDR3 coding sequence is TGTGCCAGCAGTGACAGGGGGAGGCAAAGATATGGCTACACCTTC. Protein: CASSDRGRQRYGYTF.

CDR3 DNA sequence: TGTGCCTGGAGTTTGGTAGCAGGAGGGCCAGGCACCGGGGAGCTGTTTTTT. This encodes CAWSLVAGGPGTGELFF. This chain links TRBV30 with TRBJ2-2; D might be TRBD2 (6 bases). Between the trimmed V and J ends, which lost 2 bases and 4 bases, there was a span of 20 bases. The CDR3 covers 17 residues. Germline V gene sequence: CDR1 GTSNPN, CDR2 SVGIG (reference sequence).

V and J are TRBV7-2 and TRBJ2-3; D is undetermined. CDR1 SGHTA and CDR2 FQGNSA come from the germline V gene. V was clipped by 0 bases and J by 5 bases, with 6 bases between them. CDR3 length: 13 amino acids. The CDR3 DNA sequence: TGTGCCAGCAGCTTAGCCACCGGAGATACGCAGTATTTT. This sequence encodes CASSLATGDTQYF.

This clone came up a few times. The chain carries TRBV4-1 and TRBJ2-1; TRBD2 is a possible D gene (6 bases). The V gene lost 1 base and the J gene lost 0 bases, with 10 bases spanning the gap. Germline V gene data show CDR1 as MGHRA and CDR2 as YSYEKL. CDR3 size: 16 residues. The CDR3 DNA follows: TGCGCCAGCAGCCAAGCGTTCGGGAGCTCCTACAATGAGCAGTTCTTC. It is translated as CASSQAFGSSYNEQFF.

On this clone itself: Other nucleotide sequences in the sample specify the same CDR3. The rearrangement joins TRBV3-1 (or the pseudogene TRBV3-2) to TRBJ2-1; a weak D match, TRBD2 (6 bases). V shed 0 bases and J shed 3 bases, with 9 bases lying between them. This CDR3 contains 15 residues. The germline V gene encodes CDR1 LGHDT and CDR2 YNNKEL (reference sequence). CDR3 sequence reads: CASSQELAGYNEQFF. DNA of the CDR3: TGTGCCAGCAGCCAAGAACTAGCAGGCTACAATGAGCAGTTCTTC.

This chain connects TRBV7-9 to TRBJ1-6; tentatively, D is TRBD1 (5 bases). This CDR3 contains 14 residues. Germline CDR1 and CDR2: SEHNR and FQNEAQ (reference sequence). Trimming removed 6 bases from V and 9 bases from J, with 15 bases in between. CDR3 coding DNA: TGTGCCAGCAGTTCCACGGGGGAGAGTTCACCCCTCCACTTT. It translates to CASSSTGESSPLHF.

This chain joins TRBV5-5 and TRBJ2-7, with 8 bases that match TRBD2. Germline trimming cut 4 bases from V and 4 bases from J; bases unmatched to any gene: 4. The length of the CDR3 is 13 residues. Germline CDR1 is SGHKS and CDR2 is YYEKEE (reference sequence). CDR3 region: CASSPGTRYEQYF. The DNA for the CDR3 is TGTGCCAGCAGCCCCGGGACTAGATACGAGCAGTACTTC.

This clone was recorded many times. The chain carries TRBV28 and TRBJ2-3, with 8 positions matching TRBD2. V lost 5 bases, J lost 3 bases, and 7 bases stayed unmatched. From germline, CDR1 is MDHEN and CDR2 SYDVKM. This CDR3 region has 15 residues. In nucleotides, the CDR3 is TGTGCCAGCAGTAGAAGCGGGGGTGGGACAGATACGCAGTATTTT. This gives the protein CASSRSGGGTDTQYF.

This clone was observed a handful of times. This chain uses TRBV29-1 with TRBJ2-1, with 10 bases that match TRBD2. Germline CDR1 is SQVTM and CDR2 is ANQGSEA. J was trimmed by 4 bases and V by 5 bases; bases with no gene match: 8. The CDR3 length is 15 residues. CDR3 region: CSVSGTSVVYNEQFF. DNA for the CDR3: TGCAGCGTTTCCGGGACTAGCGTCGTGTACAATGAGCAGTTCTTC.

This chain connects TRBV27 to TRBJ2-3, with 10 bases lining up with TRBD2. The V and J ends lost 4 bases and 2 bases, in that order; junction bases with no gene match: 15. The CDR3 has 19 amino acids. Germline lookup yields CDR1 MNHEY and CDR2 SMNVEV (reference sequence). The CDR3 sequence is CASSSSSGSYSRATDTQYF. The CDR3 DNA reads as TGTGCCAGCAGTTCTTCTAGCGGGAGTTATTCAAGGGCCACAGATACGCAGTATTTT.

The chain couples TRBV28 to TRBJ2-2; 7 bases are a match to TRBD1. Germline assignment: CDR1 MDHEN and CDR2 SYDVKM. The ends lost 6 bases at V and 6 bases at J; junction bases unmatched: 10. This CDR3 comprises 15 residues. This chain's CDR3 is CASSSGQVSAGELFF. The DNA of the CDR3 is TGTGCCAGCAGCTCCGGACAGGTTAGCGCCGGGGAGCTGTTTTTT. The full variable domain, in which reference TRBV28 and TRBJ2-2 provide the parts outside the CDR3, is DVKVTQSSRYLVKRTGEKVFLECVQDMDHENMFWYRQDPGLGLRLIYFSYDVKMKEKGDIPEGYSVSREKKERFSLILESASTNQTSMYLCASSSGQVSAGELFFGEGSRLTVL.

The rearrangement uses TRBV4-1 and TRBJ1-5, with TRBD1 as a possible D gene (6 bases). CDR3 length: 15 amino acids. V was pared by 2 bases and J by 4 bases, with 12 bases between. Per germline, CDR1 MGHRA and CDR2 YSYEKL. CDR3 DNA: TGCGCCAGCAGCCAAAGTTTGCAGGGGAATCAGCCCCAGCATTTT. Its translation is CASSQSLQGNQPQHF.

This CDR3 reads CASSIIQTSNQPQHF. The DNA of the CDR3 is TGTGCCAGTAGTATAATACAGACGAGCAATCAGCCCCAGCATTTT. This rearrangement joins TRBV19 to TRBJ1-5; D gene unclear. Germline CDR1 is LNHDA and CDR2 is SQIVND (reference sequence). CDR3 size: 15 residues. V lost 2 bases and J lost 1, with 9 bases in between.

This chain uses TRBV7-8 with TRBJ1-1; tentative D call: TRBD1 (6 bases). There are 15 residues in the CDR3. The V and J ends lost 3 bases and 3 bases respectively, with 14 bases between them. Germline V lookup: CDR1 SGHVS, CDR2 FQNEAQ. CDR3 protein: CASSFMGAGDTEAFF. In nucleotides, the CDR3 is TGTGCCAGCAGCTTCATGGGGGCTGGAGACACTGAAGCTTTCTTT.

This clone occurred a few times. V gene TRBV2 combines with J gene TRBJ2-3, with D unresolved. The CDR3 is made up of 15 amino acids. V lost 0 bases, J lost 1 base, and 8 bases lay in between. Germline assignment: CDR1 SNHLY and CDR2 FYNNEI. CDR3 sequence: CASSEALSGTDTQYF. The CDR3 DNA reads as TGTGCCAGCAGTGAAGCCCTCTCCGGCACAGATACGCAGTATTTT.

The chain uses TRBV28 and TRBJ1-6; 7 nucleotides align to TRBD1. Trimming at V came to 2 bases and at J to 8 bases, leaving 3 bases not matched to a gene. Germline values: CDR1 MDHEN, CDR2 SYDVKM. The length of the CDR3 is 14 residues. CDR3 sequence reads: CASSLRTGYSPLHF. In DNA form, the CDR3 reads TGTGCCAGCAGTTTAAGGACAGGATATTCACCCCTCCACTTT. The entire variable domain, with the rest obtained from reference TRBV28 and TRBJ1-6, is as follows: DVKVTQSSRYLVKRTGEKVFLECVQDMDHENMFWYRQDPGLGLRLIYFSYDVKMKEKGDIPEGYSVSREKKERFSLILESASTNQTSMYLCASSLRTGYSPLHFGNGTRLTVT.

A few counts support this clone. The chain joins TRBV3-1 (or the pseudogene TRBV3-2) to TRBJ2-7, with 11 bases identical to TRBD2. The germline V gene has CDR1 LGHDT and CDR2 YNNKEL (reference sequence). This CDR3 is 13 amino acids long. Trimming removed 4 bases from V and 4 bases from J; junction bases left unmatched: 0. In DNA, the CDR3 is TGTGCCAGCAGCCGGACTAGCGGGTACGAGCAGTACTTC. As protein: CASSRTSGYEQYF.

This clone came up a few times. The DNA for the CDR3 is TGTGCCAGCAGCCAAGATTTCCAGGGGAGGGGTGGCTACACCTTC. Translated: CASSQDFQGRGGYTF. This rearrangement joins TRBV3-1 (or the pseudogene TRBV3-2) to TRBJ1-2; tentative D call: TRBD1 (6 bases). CDR3 length: 15 amino acids. V shed 0 bases and J shed 7 bases, with 15 bases lying between them. Looked up from germline, CDR1 is LGHDT and CDR2 is YNNKEL (reference sequence).

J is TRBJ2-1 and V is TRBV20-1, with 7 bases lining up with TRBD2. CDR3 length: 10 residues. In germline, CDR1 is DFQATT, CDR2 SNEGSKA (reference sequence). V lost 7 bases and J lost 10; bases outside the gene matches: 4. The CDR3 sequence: CSGRGNEQFF. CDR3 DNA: TGCAGTGGGCGGGGGAACGAGCAGTTCTTC.

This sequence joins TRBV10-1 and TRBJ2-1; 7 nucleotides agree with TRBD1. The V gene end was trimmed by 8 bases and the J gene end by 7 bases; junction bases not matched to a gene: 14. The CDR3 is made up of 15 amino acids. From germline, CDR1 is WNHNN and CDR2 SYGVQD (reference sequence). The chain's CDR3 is CASSSGTAGGNEQFF. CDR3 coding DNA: TGCGCCAGCTCGTCCGGGACAGCTGGGGGAAATGAGCAGTTCTTC.

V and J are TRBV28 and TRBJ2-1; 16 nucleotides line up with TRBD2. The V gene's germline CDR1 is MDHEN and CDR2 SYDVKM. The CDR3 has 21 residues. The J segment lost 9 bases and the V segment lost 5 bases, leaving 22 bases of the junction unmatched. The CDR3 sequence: CASSTSKYLQGLAGGPGEQFF. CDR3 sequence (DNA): TGTGCCAGCAGTACCTCCAAGTACCTCCAGGGACTAGCGGGAGGGCCCGGTGAGCAGTTCTTC. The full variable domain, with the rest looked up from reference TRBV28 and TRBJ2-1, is DVKVTQSSRYLVKRTGEKVFLECVQDMDHENMFWYRQDPGLGLRLIYFSYDVKMKEKGDIPEGYSVSREKKERFSLILESASTNQTSMYLCASSTSKYLQGLAGGPGEQFFGPGTRLTVL.

The CDR3 DNA reads as TGTGCCAGCGGAGACAGGGAAGCTTTCTTT. It is translated as CASGDREAFF. The chain carries TRBV6-5 and TRBJ1-1, with D possibly being TRBD1 (6 bases). The V end was cut by 8 bases, the J end by 8 bases, with 9 bases between. The CDR3 sequence is 10 residues long. Per germline, CDR1 MNHEY and CDR2 SVGAGI.

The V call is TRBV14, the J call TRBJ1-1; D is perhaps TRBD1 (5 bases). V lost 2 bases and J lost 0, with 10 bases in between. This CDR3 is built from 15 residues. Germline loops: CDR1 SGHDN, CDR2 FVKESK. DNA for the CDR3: TGTGCCAGCAGCCAATCGACAGTCATGAACACTGAAGCTTTCTTT. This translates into CASSQSTVMNTEAFF.

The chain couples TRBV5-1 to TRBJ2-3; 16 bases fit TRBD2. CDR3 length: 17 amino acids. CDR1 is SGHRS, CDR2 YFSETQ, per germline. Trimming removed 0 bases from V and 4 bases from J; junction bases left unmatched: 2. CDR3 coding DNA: TGCGCCAGCAGCTTGGAGGGACTAGCGGGAGGGTCAGATACGCAGTATTTT. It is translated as CASSLEGLAGGSDTQYF. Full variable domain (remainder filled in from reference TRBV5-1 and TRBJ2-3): KAGVTQTPRYLIKTRGQQVTLSCSPISGHRSVSWYQQTPGQGLQFLFEYFSETQRNKGNFPGRFSGRQFSNSRSEMNVSTLELGDSALYLCASSLEGLAGGSDTQYFGPGTRLTVL.

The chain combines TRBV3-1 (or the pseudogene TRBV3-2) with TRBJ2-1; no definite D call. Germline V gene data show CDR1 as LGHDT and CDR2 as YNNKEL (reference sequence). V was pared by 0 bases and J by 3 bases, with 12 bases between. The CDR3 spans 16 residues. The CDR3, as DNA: TGTGCCAGCAGCCAAGACCCCAACTACCACTACAATGAGCAGTTCTTC. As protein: CASSQDPNYHYNEQFF.